This T cell receptor (beta chain) was identified during a study of shared T cell receptors in the human thymus. This table comes from immunoSEQ multiplex PCR, and its TCRdb copy is limited to in-frame clones, with some not included. The sample shows hundreds of thousands of clones, roughly 90% of them seen only once. Germline CDR1 and CDR2: LGHNA and YSLEER. V was clipped by 0 bases and J by 3 bases; unmatched bases: 2. The CDR3 sequence is 16 residues long. This sample also belongs to another study, concerning human thymus T cells. From that paper: From resections taken during corrective heart surgery, the thymus tissue was obtained. Related research has reported that thymic repertoires overlap highly among unrelated individuals.

This clonotype was sampled from a boy in the first two years of life with a congenital heart defect. The sequenced sample was thymocytes. This rearrangement joins TRBV4-3 to TRBJ2-7, with 13 bases matching TRBD2. The CDR3 loop is CASSQDGTSGNYEQYF. The CDR3 DNA reads TGCGCCAGCAGCCAAGATGGGACTAGCGGGAACTACGAGCAGTACTTC.